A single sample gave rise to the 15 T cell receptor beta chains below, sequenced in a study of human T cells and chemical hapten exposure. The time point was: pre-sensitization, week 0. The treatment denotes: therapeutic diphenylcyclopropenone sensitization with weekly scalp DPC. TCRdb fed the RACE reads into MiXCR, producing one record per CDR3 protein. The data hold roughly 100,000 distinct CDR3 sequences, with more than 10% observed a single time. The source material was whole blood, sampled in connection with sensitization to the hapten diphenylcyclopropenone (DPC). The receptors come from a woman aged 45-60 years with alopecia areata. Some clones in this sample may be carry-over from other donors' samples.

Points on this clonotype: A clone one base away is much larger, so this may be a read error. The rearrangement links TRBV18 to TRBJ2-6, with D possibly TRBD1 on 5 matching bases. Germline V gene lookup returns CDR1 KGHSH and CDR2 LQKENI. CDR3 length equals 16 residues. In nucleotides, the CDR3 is TGTGCCAGCTCACCACAGGCAAGCTCTGGGGCCTACGTCCTGACTTTC. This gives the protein CASSPQASSGAYVLTF. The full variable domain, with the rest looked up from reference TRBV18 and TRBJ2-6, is NAGVMQNPRHLVRRRGQEARLRCSPMKGHSHVYWYRQLPEEGLKFMVYLQKENIIDESGMPKERFSAEFPKEGPSILRIQQVVRGDSAAYFCASSPQASSGAYVLTFGAGSRLTVL.

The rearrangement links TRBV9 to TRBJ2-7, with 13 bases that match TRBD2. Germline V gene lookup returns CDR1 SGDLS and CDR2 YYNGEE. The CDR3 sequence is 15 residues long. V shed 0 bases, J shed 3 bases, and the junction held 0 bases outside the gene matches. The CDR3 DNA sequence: TGTGCCAGCAGCGTAGGACTAGCGGGGGGCTACGAGCAGTACTTC. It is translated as CASSVGLAGGYEQYF.

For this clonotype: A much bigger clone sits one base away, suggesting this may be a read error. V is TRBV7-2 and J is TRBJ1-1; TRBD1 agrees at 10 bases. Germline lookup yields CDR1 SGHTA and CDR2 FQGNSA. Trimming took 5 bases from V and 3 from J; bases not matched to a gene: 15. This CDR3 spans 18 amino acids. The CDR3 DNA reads TGTGCCAGCAGCCGCCCGGCCGGGACAGGGGCCATGGACACTGAAGCTTTCTTT. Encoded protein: CASSRPAGTGAMDTEAFF. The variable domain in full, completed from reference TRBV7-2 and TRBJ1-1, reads GAGVSQSPSNKVTEKGKDVELRCDPISGHTALYWYRQSLGQGLEFLIYFQGNSAPDKSGLPSDRFSAERTGGSVSTLTIQRTQQEDSAVYLCASSRPAGTGAMDTEAFFGQGTRLTVV.

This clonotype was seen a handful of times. DNA for the CDR3: TGTGCCAGCAGCACGGCGGGGGGCGCCTACGAGCAGTACTTC. This translates into CASSTAGGAYEQYF. The rearrangement joins TRBV28 to TRBJ2-7; TRBD2 matches 8 bases. Germline CDR1 reads MDHEN; CDR2 reads SYDVKM. V lost 6 bases, J lost 2 bases, and 6 bases stayed unmatched. The CDR3 length is 14 residues.

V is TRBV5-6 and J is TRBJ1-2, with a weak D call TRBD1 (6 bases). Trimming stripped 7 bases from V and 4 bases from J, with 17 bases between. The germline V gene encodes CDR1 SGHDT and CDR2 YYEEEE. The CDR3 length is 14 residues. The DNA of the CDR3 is TGTGCCAGCCTAGGGCCTTCAGGGGCCTATGGCTACACCTTC. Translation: CASLGPSGAYGYTF.

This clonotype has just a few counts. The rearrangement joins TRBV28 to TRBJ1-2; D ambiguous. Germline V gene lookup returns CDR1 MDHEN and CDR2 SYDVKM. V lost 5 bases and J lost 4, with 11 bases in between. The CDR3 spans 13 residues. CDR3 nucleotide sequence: TGTGCCAGCAGTACCATGAGGATCTATGGCTACACCTTC. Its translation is CASSTMRIYGYTF.

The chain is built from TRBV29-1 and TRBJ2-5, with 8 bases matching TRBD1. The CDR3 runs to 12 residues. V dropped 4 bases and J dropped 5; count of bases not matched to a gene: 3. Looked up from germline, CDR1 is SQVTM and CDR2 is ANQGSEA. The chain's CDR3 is CSVGQGRETQYF. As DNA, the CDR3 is TGCAGCGTTGGACAGGGGCGGGAGACCCAGTACTTC. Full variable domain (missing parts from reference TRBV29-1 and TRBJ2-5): SAVISQKPSRDICQRGTSLTIQCQVDSQVTMMFWYRQQPGQSLTLIATANQGSEATYESGFVIDKFPISRPNLTFSTLTVSNMSPEDSSIYLCSVGQGRETQYFGPGTRLLVL.

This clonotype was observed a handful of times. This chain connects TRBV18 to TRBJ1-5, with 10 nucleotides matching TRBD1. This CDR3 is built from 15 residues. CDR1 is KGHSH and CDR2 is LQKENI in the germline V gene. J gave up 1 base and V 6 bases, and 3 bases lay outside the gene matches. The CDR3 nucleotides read TGTGCCAGCTCCCAGGGACAGGGGAGCAATCAGCCCCAGCATTTT. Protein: CASSQGQGSNQPQHF.

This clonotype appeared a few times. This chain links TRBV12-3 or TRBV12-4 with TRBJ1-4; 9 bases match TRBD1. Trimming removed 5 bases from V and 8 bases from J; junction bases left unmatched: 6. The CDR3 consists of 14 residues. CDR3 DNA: TGTGCCAGCAGTGCACAGGGGGCGCGGGAAAAACTGTTTTTT. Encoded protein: CASSAQGAREKLFF.

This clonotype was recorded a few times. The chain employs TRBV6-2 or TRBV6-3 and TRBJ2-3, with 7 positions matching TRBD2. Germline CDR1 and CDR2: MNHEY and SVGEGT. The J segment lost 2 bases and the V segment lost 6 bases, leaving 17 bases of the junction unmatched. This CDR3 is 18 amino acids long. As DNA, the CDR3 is TGTGCCAGCAGGGATCTATGGCCCGGGACTAAGGCCACAGATACGCAGTATTTT. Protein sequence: CASRDLWPGTKATDTQYF.

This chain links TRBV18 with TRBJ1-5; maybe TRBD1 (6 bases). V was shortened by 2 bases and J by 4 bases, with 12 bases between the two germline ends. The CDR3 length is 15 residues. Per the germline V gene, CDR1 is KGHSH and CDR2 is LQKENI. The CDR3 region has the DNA TGTGCCAGCTCACCAAGGCAGGGGTTAAATCAGCCCCAGCATTTT. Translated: CASSPRQGLNQPQHF.

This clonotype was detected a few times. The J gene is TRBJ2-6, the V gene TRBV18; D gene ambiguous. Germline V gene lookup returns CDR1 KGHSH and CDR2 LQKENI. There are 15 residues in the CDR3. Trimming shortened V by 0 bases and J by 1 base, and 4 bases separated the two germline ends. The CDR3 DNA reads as TGTGCCAGCTCACCACCGTTATCTGGGGCCAACGTCCTGACTTTC. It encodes CASSPPLSGANVLTF.

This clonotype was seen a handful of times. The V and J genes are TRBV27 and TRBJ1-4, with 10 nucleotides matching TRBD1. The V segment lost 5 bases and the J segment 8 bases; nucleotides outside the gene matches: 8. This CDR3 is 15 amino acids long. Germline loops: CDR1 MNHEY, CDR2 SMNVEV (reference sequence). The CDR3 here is CASSIAGTGDEKLFF. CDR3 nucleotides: TGTGCCAGCAGTATCGCCGGGACAGGGGACGAAAAACTGTTTTTT.

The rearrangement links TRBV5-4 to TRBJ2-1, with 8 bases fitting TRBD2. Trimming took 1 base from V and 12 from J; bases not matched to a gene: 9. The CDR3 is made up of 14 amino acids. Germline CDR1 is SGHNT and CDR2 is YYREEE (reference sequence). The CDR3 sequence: CASSLLAGLGRQFF. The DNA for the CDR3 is TGTGCCAGCAGCTTGCTAGCGGGCTTAGGTAGGCAGTTCTTC.

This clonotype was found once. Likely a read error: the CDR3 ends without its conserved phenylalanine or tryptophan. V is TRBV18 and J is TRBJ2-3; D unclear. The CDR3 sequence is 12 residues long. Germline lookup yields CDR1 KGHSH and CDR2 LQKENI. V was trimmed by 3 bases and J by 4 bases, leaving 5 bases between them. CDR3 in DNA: TGTGCCAGCTCACCCGGCTCAGATACGCAGTATATT. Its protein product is CASSPGSDTQYI.